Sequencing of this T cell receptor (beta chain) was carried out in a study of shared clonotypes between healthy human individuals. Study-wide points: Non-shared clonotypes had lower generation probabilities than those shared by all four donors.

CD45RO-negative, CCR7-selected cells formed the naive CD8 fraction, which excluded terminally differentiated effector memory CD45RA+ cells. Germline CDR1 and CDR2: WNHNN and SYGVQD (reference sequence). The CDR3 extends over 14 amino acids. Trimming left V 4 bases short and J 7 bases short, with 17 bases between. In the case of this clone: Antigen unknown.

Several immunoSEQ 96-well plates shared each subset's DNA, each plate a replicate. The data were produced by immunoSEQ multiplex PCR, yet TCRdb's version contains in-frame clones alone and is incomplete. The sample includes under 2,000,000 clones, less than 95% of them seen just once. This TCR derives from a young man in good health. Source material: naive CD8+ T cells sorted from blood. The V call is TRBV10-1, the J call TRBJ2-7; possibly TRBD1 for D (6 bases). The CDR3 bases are TGCGCCAGCAGTGGGCTGACAGGATTGGGGGAGCAGTACTTC. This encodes CASSGLTGLGEQYF.